These T cell receptor beta chains were read from a single sample in a study of blood T cell repertoires in COVID-19. Measured with immunoSEQ multiplex PCR; TCRdb has only the in-frame clones, and not every one. Of approximately 59,000 clones listed, 75% to 85% are singletons. The sample comprised peripheral blood. Receptor source: a man in his 60s with COVID-19, enrolled during active disease. Each CDR3 is given with its conserved first and last residue. D genes are given only for firm matches. For some rows the clone size is stated as once, few or many, or as a class when expanded; others skip it.

DNA: TGTGCCAGTAGTATGTATACGGGGAGCCCGAATGAGCAGTTCTTC
CDR3: CASSMYTGSPNEQFF
V: TRBV19
size: NA
D: NA
J: TRBJ2-1

DNA: TGTGCCAGCAGCTTAAGTCCCCAAGCTCCCTACAATGAGCAGTTCTTC
CDR3: CASSLSPQAPYNEQFF
V: TRBV7-3
size: NA
D: NA
J: TRBJ2-1

DNA: TGTGCCAGCAGCCATCGGACACTAAGCACAGATACGCAGTATTTT
CDR3: CASSHRTLSTDTQYF
V: TRBV3-1/TRBV3-2
size: NA
D: NA
J: TRBJ2-3

DNA: TGTGCCAGCAGCGTAGGGACTAGCGTAGGGCAAGAGACCCAGTACTTC
CDR3: CASSVGTSVGQETQYF
V: TRBV9
size: NA
D: TRBD2
J: TRBJ2-5

DNA: TGTGCCAGCAGGGATCCGGCAGGGTCGCGATCAAACACCGGGGAGCTGTTTTTT
CDR3: CASRDPAGSRSNTGELFF
V: TRBV2
size: NA
D: NA
J: TRBJ2-2

DNA: TGTGCCAGTAGTGTATCCGGGACTAGCGGGGGGACCGGCTCCTACAATGAGCAGTTCTTC
CDR3: CASSVSGTSGGTGSYNEQFF
V: TRBV19
size: NA
D: TRBD2
J: TRBJ2-1

DNA: TGTGCCAGCAGCTTCGTCCGGGACAGGGGCCCTGAAGCTTTCTTT
CDR3: CASSFVRDRGPEAFF
V: TRBV5-4
size: NA
D: TRBD1
J: TRBJ1-1

DNA: TGTGCCAGTAGTACCGAAAACATTCAGTACTTC
CDR3: CASSTENIQYF
V: TRBV19
size: NA
D: NA
J: TRBJ2-4

DNA: TGTGCTAGTGGTTTGCCTTTCCGCGGAAGCTCCTACAATGAGCAGTTCTTC
CDR3: CASGLPFRGSSYNEQFF
V: TRBV12-5
size: once
D: NA
J: TRBJ2-1

DNA: TGTGCCAGCATCCTAGACAGGGGGAACACTGAAGCTTTCTTT
CDR3: CASILDRGNTEAFF
V: TRBV2
size: NA
D: TRBD1
J: TRBJ1-1

DNA: TGTGCCAGCAGCCTAAGGAGGGGTTGGGATGAAGCTTTCTTT
CDR3: CASSLRRGWDEAFF
V: TRBV3-1/TRBV3-2
size: NA
D: NA
J: TRBJ1-1

DNA: TGCAGCGTGCGGGGACGGAACTCTGGAAACACCATATATTTT
CDR3: CSVRGRNSGNTIYF
V: TRBV29-1
size: few
D: NA
J: TRBJ1-3

DNA: TGTGCCAGTAGCTCAGGGTATTTGAACACTGAAGCTTTCTTT
CDR3: CASSSGYLNTEAFF
V: TRBV19
size: once
D: NA
J: TRBJ1-1

DNA: TGTGCCAGCAGCTGGACAGGGAGCAATCAGCCCCAGCATTTT
CDR3: CASSWTGSNQPQHF
V: TRBV7-2
size: NA
D: TRBD1
J: TRBJ1-5

DNA: TGTGCCAGCCACGACAGCATGGGGGCTTTCTTT
CDR3: CASHDSMGAFF
V: TRBV27
size: NA
D: NA
J: TRBJ1-1

DNA: TGTGCCAGCAGCCAGCCCCGGGACTTACCCACCTATGAGCAGTTCTTC
CDR3: CASSQPRDLPTYEQFF
V: TRBV3-1/TRBV3-2
size: NA
D: NA
J: TRBJ2-1

DNA: TGCGCCAGCAGCTCCCCCACAGGGATCTCGGGCGAGCAGTACTTC
CDR3: CASSSPTGISGEQYF
V: TRBV5-1
size: NA
D: NA
J: TRBJ2-7

DNA: TGCGCCAGCAGCCTGGACGTAACCTTGGGCGGCTACACCTTC
CDR3: CASSLDVTLGGYTF
V: TRBV5-1
size: few
D: NA
J: TRBJ1-2

DNA: TGTGCCAGCAGCCAAGTCGGGGGGTCCTACGAGCAGTACTTC
CDR3: CASSQVGGSYEQYF
V: TRBV4-2
size: NA
D: TRBD2
J: TRBJ2-7

DNA: TGTGCCAGCAGTTATTCAGGGGTCCCTGAAGCTTTCTTT
CDR3: CASSYSGVPEAFF
V: TRBV6-5
size: NA
D: NA
J: TRBJ1-1

DNA: TGCGCCAGCAGCCAAGATGAGGGCAGGGGGCTTAGGGAGACCCAGTACTTC
CDR3: CASSQDEGRGLRETQYF
V: TRBV4-1
size: NA
D: TRBD1
J: TRBJ2-5

DNA: TGCGCCAGCAGCCCCCGGGGTCTGAGCTATGGCTACACCTTC
CDR3: CASSPRGLSYGYTF
V: TRBV5-1
size: few
D: NA
J: TRBJ1-2

DNA: TGTGCCAGCAGTAAGACACAGGGGAGCGCCGAGCAGTACTTC
CDR3: CASSKTQGSAEQYF
V: TRBV25-1
size: NA
D: TRBD1
J: TRBJ2-7

DNA: TGTGCCAGCAGCCGCAGTGGGGCCGGCACAGATACGCAGTATTTT
CDR3: CASSRSGAGTDTQYF
V: TRBV3-1/TRBV3-2
size: NA
D: NA
J: TRBJ2-3

DNA: TGTGCCAGCAGCGTCCTAGGACAGGGACCTAATGAGCAGTTCTTC
CDR3: CASSVLGQGPNEQFF
V: TRBV7-8
size: NA
D: TRBD1
J: TRBJ2-1

DNA: TGTGCCAGCAGCCAAGATCTCCGAGCACGAGGCTACACCTTC
CDR3: CASSQDLRARGYTF
V: TRBV4-2
size: NA
D: NA
J: TRBJ1-2

DNA: TGCGCCAGCAGCCCAGGACTAGCGGGGCGTACAGATACGCAGTATTTT
CDR3: CASSPGLAGRTDTQYF
V: TRBV5-1
size: NA
D: TRBD2
J: TRBJ2-3

DNA: TGTGCCAGCACCGACAGCCCAGGGGTGGGTGAAGCTTTCTTT
CDR3: CASTDSPGVGEAFF
V: TRBV3-1/TRBV3-2
size: NA
D: NA
J: TRBJ1-1

DNA: TGTGCCAGCAGCCAGGGACTAGCGGGGGGCCTCAATGAGCAGTTCTTC
CDR3: CASSQGLAGGLNEQFF
V: TRBV3-1/TRBV3-2
size: few
D: TRBD2
J: TRBJ2-1

DNA: TGTGCCACCAGCAGAGAAGTAGTGGACTCACGCCTCGATGGAAACACCATATATTTT
CDR3: CATSREVVDSRLDGNTIYF
V: TRBV15
size: NA
D: NA
J: TRBJ1-3

DNA: TGCAGTGCTAGTCTGGGCATGAACACTGAAGCTTTCTTT
CDR3: CSASLGMNTEAFF
V: TRBV20-1
size: NA
D: NA
J: TRBJ1-1

DNA: TGTGCCACCAGCAGGGACAGGGTAGATACGCAGTATTTT
CDR3: CATSRDRVDTQYF
V: TRBV15
size: few
D: TRBD1
J: TRBJ2-3

DNA: TGTGCCAGCATCGGATCCGGGACAGGGGACAATGAGCAGTTCTTC
CDR3: CASIGSGTGDNEQFF
V: TRBV6-5
size: NA
D: TRBD1
J: TRBJ2-1

DNA: TGTGCCAGCAGCTCACAGGGGGCCTCTGAAGCTTTCTTT
CDR3: CASSSQGASEAFF
V: TRBV11-2
size: once
D: TRBD1
J: TRBJ1-1

DNA: TGTGCCAGCAGCCAGGGGGAGACCCAGTACTTC
CDR3: CASSQGETQYF
V: TRBV7-9
size: NA
D: NA
J: TRBJ2-5

DNA: TGTGCCATTCAGAGGCAGCAGAACACTGAAGCTTTCTTT
CDR3: CAIQRQQNTEAFF
V: TRBV10-3
size: NA
D: NA
J: TRBJ1-1

DNA: TGTGCCAGCAGTCCACGGGACAGGGGTTCACCCCTCCACTTT
CDR3: CASSPRDRGSPLHF
V: TRBV7-9
size: NA
D: TRBD1
J: TRBJ1-6

DNA: TGCGCCAGCAGACCGACAGGGCCCGTAGCCAAAAACATTCAGTACTTC
CDR3: CASRPTGPVAKNIQYF
V: TRBV5-1
size: NA
D: TRBD1
J: TRBJ2-4

DNA: TGTGCCACCAGTGATTTGGGCAGGACCTCTCAGGGGGGTTATGGCTACACCTTC
CDR3: CATSDLGRTSQGGYGYTF
V: TRBV24-1
size: NA
D: TRBD1
J: TRBJ1-2

DNA: TGCAGCGTTGTCGGGGGGGGAAATGAGCAGTTCTTC
CDR3: CSVVGGGNEQFF
V: TRBV29-1
size: NA
D: TRBD2
J: TRBJ2-1